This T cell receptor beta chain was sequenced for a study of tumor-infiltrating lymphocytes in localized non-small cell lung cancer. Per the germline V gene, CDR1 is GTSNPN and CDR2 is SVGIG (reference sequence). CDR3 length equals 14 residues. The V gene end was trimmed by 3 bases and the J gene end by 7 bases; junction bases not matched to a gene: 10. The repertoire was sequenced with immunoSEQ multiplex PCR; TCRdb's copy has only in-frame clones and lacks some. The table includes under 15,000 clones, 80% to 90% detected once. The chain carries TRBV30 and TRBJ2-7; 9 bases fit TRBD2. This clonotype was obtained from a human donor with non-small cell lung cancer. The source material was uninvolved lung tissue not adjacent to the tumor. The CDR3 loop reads CAWRGSRGGEEQYF. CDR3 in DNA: TGTGCCTGGAGAGGATCCCGCGGGGGGGAAGAGCAGTACTTC.